Following are 9 T cell receptor beta chains from one sample sequenced in a study of cytomegalovirus exposure and HLA in healthy donors. Primers: 60 Vbeta forward and 13 Jbeta reverse. Libraries were prepared by immunoSEQ multiplex PCR; TCRdb keeps only in-frame clonotypes and omits some of them. The sample holds around 140,000 clones, approximately 80% seen once. The sample consisted of PBMCs. These receptor sequences come from a male donor in good health and CMV-seropositive.

The V call is TRBV2, the J call TRBJ1-1; 7 nucleotides agree with TRBD1. The CDR3 sequence is 14 residues long. Trimming cost V 4 bases and J 3 bases; bases outside gene matches: 5. The V gene's germline CDR1 is SNHLY and CDR2 FYNNEI. CDR3 sequence reads: CASSGYRGDTEAFF. The CDR3 DNA is TGTGCCAGCAGTGGCTACAGGGGAGACACTGAAGCTTTCTTT.

In the case of this clone: At one boundary the junction diverges from the germline segment, which might be a read error. The chain recombines TRBV7-8 with TRBJ2-6, with 9 nucleotides matching TRBD1. CDR1 is SGHVS, CDR2 FQNEAQ, per germline. CDR3 length: 16 residues. The CDR3 bases are TGTGCCAGCAGTCTACAGGGGGCTGCTGGGGCCAACGGCCTGACTTTC. It is translated as CASSLQGAAGANGLTF.

The gene calls are TRBV11-1 and TRBJ2-2; TRBD1 matches 8 bases. The CDR3 contains 15 residues. CDR1 is SGHAT, CDR2 FQDESV, per germline (reference sequence). With 3 bases clipped from V and 4 bases from J, the junction kept 4 bases outside the gene matches. The CDR3: CASSLRTGGTGELFF. CDR3 coding DNA: TGTGCCAGCAGCTTGAGAACAGGGGGCACCGGGGAGCTGTTTTTT.

The gene calls are TRBV6-1 and TRBJ1-5, with a tentative D call TRBD1 (6 bases). CDR3 length equals 14 residues. V lost 6 bases, J lost 6 bases, and 15 bases lay in between. Per germline, CDR1 MNHNS and CDR2 SASEGT. The CDR3 is CASRLTQGIQPQHF. The CDR3 region has the DNA TGTGCCAGCAGGCTGACACAGGGAATTCAGCCCCAGCATTTT.

J is TRBJ2-3 and V is TRBV19, with 12 bases matching TRBD2. J was trimmed by 2 bases and V by 6 bases; bases with no gene match: 6. Germline V lookup: CDR1 LNHDA, CDR2 SQIVND (reference sequence). There are 16 residues in the CDR3. The DNA of the CDR3 is TGTGCCAGTAGCATTGGACTAGCGGGAAACACAGATACGCAGTATTTT. Encoded protein: CASSIGLAGNTDTQYF.

The CDR3 DNA sequence: TGTGCCAGCAGCTTAGCGCTGGTGAGGGAGCAGTACTTC. Protein: CASSLALVREQYF. V is TRBV7-9 and J is TRBJ2-7, with D unclear. The CDR3 totals 13 residues. Per the germline V gene, CDR1 is SEHNR and CDR2 is FQNEAQ (reference sequence). The V end lost 0 bases, the J end lost 7 bases, and 10 bases lay between the germline ends.

The rearrangement joins TRBV11-3 to TRBJ2-1; D might be TRBD2 (6 bases). CDR3 length equals 16 residues. The germline V and J ends were trimmed by 5 bases and 2 bases, with 16 bases remaining between them. The V gene's germline CDR1 is SGHNT and CDR2 YENEEA. The CDR3 nucleotides read TGTGCCAGCAGCCCTAAACTAGCAGGAGCCTACAATGAGCAGTTCTTC. Translation gives CASSPKLAGAYNEQFF.

The chain recombines TRBV5-1 with TRBJ2-5, with 10 bases matching TRBD1. TRBJ2-7 matches the DNA end more closely, so the J call is doubtful. CDR3 length equals 14 residues. The germline CDR1 and CDR2 sequences are SGHRS and YFSETQ. CDR3 loop: CASRPGQGLGEQYF. CDR3 in DNA: TGCGCCAGCAGGCCGGGACAGGGGTTGGGCGAGCAGTACTTC.

The rearrangement links TRBV5-1 to TRBJ2-2, with D perhaps matching TRBD1 (5 bases). The CDR3 length is 13 residues. V lost 0 bases and J 7 bases, leaving 7 bases between the germline ends. Germline CDR1 and CDR2: SGHRS and YFSETQ. The CDR3 region is CASSLDDSGELFF. CDR3 nucleotide sequence: TGCGCCAGCAGCTTGGACGACAGCGGGGAGCTGTTTTTT.